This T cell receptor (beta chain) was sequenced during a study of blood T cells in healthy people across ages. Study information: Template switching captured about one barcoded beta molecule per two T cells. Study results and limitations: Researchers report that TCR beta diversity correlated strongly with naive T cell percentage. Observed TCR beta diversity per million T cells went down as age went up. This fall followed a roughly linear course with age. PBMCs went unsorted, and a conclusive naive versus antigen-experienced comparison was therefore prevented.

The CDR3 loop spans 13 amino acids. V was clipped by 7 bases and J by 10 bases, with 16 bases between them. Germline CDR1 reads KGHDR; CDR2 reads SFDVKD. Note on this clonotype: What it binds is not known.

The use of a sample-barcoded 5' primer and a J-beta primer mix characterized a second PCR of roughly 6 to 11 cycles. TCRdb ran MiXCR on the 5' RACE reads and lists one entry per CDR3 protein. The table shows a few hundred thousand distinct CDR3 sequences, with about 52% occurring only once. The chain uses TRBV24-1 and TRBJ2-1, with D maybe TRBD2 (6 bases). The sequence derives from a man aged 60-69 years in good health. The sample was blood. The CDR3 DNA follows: TGTGCCACCAGGGAGACCGTCCGGGAGGAGCAGTTCTTC. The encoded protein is CATRETVREEQFF.